These 15 T cell receptor beta chains were all obtained from the same sample, sequenced in a study of CD8 T cells in ankylosing spondylitis (dated by TCRdb to 2016 to 2017). These TCRs' antigens remain unknown. Findings and caveats that apply to the study as a whole: Blood from ankylosing spondylitis patients appeared to be characterized by a TCR beta motif made up of eight highly homologous amino acid variants.

The library was obtained by 5' RACE. TCRdb lists the instrument as Illumina HiSeq 2500. TCRdb reprocessing: public reads trimmed at Q25 with fastp, clones called with MiXCR, in-frame beta chains kept. A single entry per CDR3 protein holds the most common genes and DNA from its merged rows. Recorded for this sample are some 840,000 distinct CDR3 sequences; approximately 12% of them occurred a single time. Of the sample, roughly 0.51% falls within the top ten clones. What was sequenced was blood, either unsorted or a sorted T cell fraction (not recorded which). Receptors originate from a male donor with ankylosing spondylitis.

In this sample, this clonotype turned up a few times. This chain joins TRBV4-3 and TRBJ1-2; no clear D gene. CDR1 is LGHNA and CDR2 is YSLEER in the germline V gene. Deletions cut 1 base from V and 5 bases from J, with 11 bases between. The CDR3 is 14 residues long. CDR3 nucleotide sequence: TGCGCCAGCAGCCAAGGAGGCAGACCTTATGGCTACACCTTC. It codes for CASSQGGRPYGYTF.

This clonotype was recorded at least ten times. V gene TRBV6-1 combines with J gene TRBJ2-6, with 7 bases matching TRBD1. Germline V lookup: CDR1 MNHNS, CDR2 SASEGT. Unmatched junction bases numbered 5, after V lost 6 bases and J lost 0 bases. The CDR3 contains 16 residues. The DNA for the CDR3 is TGTGCCAGCAGAAGGACAGGCTACTCTGGGGCCAACGTCCTGACTTTC. It encodes CASRRTGYSGANVLTF.

The J gene is TRBJ1-1, the V gene TRBV27; D remains ambiguous. Deletions cut 3 bases from V and 7 bases from J, with 15 bases between. Germline CDR1 and CDR2: MNHEY and SMNVEV (reference sequence). The CDR3 has 14 residues. The CDR3 protein is CASSFIEEKDEAFF. The CDR3 nucleotides read TGTGCCAGCAGTTTTATAGAAGAAAAGGATGAAGCTTTCTTT.

This clonotype was counted between two and nine times. This sequence joins TRBV7-3 and TRBJ1-6; D may be TRBD1 (6 bases). The V gene lost 1 base and the J gene lost 10 bases, with 14 bases spanning the gap. This CDR3 contains 15 residues. Germline CDR1 is SGHTA and CDR2 is FQGTGA. CDR3 loop: CASSLIGTGSSPLHF. The CDR3 DNA reads as TGTGCCAGCAGCTTAATTGGAACAGGGAGCTCACCCCTCCACTTT.

The gene calls are TRBV11-3 and TRBJ2-5; D is undetermined. Trimming took off 0 bases at V and 2 bases at J, with 10 bases between the two ends. The CDR3 is made up of 15 amino acids. From germline, CDR1 is SGHNT and CDR2 YENEEA. The CDR3 DNA sequence: TGTGCCAGCAGCTTAGAGTCCCACGGTCAAGAGACCCAGTACTTC. It is translated as CASSLESHGQETQYF.

This clonotype was picked up a small number of times. This chain joins TRBV7-2 and TRBJ2-1; no clear D gene. This CDR3 has 16 amino acids. The V gene lost 1 base and the J gene lost 2 bases, with 12 bases spanning the gap. Germline values: CDR1 SGHTA, CDR2 FQGNSA. This chain's CDR3 is CASSLVPQTAYNEQFF. DNA of the CDR3: TGTGCCAGCAGCTTAGTCCCGCAAACCGCCTACAATGAGCAGTTCTTC.

This clonotype was detected ten times or more. The rearrangement links TRBV12-3 or TRBV12-4 to TRBJ1-2; 8 bases agree with TRBD1. V lost 6 bases and J lost 8; bases outside the gene matches: 8. The CDR3 has 13 residues. The CDR3 DNA reads as TGTGCCAGCAGGATCCAGGGGGCTAGAGGCTACACCTTC. Protein sequence: CASRIQGARGYTF.

This clonotype appeared a few times. The chain joins TRBV9 to TRBJ2-3, with 10 bases aligning to TRBD1. The CDR3 has 16 amino acids. Trimming took 0 bases from V and 6 from J; bases not matched to a gene: 7. Per the germline V gene, CDR1 is SGDLS and CDR2 is YYNGEE. The CDR3, as DNA: TGTGCCAGCAGCGTAGTCGGGACAGGGGTTCGGGATACGCAGTATTTT. Its translation is CASSVVGTGVRDTQYF.

This clonotype occurred many times. The V gene is TRBV2, the J gene TRBJ1-2; the D gene is possibly TRBD1 (6 bases). Trimming left V 7 bases short and J 4 bases short, with 16 bases between. The CDR3 sequence is 14 residues long. Germline CDR1 is SNHLY and CDR2 is FYNNEI. The CDR3 DNA follows: TGTGCCAGCAAGATAGGGGGGCTTGGCTATGGCTACACCTTC. Its translation: CASKIGGLGYGYTF.

This clonotype was detected only a few times. This chain connects TRBV3-1 to TRBJ2-1, with a weak D call TRBD2 (6 bases). This CDR3 contains 17 residues. Trimming left V 3 bases short and J 0 bases short, with 15 bases between. Germline CDR1 is LGHDT and CDR2 is YNNKEL (reference sequence). The DNA of the CDR3 is TGTGCCAGCAGCCAGGCGGGCCTAGCGAGCTCCTACAATGAGCAGTTCTTC. Protein: CASSQAGLASSYNEQFF.

The chain carries TRBV24-1 and TRBJ2-7, with 11 bases identical to TRBD2. Germline CDR1 KGHDR, CDR2 SFDVKD. The CDR3 has 16 residues. V shed 4 bases, J shed 0 bases, and the junction held 4 bases outside the gene matches. The CDR3 DNA reads as TGTGCCACCAGTGACCTACTAGCGGGGGTCTCCTACGAGCAGTACTTC. This gives the protein CATSDLLAGVSYEQYF.

This clonotype was recorded a few times. The chain couples TRBV7-8 to TRBJ2-1; 11 bases line up with TRBD2. The CDR3 sequence is 17 residues long. V was pared by 6 bases and J by 0 bases, with 7 bases of the junction left unmatched. Looked up from germline, CDR1 is SGHVS and CDR2 is FQNEAQ. The CDR3, as DNA: TGTGCCAGCAGAATGAGACTAGCGGGGAGCTCCTACAATGAGCAGTTCTTC. Residues: CASRMRLAGSSYNEQFF.

This chain links TRBV30 with TRBJ2-2; D ambiguous. The CDR3 length is 14 residues. Looked up from germline, CDR1 is GTSNPN and CDR2 is SVGIG (reference sequence). V was trimmed by 0 bases and J by 7 bases, leaving 12 bases between them. The CDR3 is CAWSVFVEYGELFF. CDR3 DNA sequence: TGTGCCTGGAGTGTATTTGTGGAGTACGGGGAGCTGTTTTTT. The complete variable domain, with remaining parts taken from reference TRBV30 and TRBJ2-2, reads SQTIHQWPATLVQPVGSPLSLECTVEGTSNPNLYWYRQAAGRGLQLLFYSVGIGQISSEVPQNLSASRPQDRQFILSSKKLLLSDSGFYLCAWSVFVEYGELFFGEGSRLTVL.

There are a few counts of this clonotype. The gene calls are TRBV7-2 and TRBJ2-2; 8 bases are shared with TRBD1. J was trimmed by 1 base and V by 5 bases; bases with no gene match: 6. Germline CDR1 is SGHTA and CDR2 is FQGNSA. This CDR3 comprises 16 residues. The CDR3 loop reads CASSLGQGMNTGELFF. CDR3 bases: TGTGCCAGCAGCCTCGGACAGGGAATGAACACCGGGGAGCTGTTTTTT.

There are many counts of this clonotype. V is TRBV5-5 and J is TRBJ2-4; the D call may be TRBD1 or TRBD2 (5 bases each). The CDR3 runs 14 residues. Per the germline V gene, CDR1 is SGHKS and CDR2 is YYEKEE (reference sequence). Trimming removed 2 bases from V and 2 bases from J, with 8 bases in between. The CDR3 sequence is CASSFGGTKNIQYF. The DNA for the CDR3 is TGTGCCAGCAGCTTTGGGGGAACCAAAAACATTCAGTACTTC. Supplemented by reference TRBV5-5 and TRBJ2-4, the full variable domain reads DAGVTQSPTHLIKTRGQQVTLRCSPISGHKSVSWYQQVLGQGPQFIFQYYEKEERGRGNFPDRFSARQFPNYSSELNVNALLLGDSALYLCASSFGGTKNIQYFGAGTRLSVL.